Listed here is a single TCR beta chain. Its target is not known. These data come from a study of blood T cells in healthy people across ages. Whole-study results and caveats: Diversity of TCR beta per million T cells declined in a roughly linear way with age. CMV infection status of these donors was not known. Donors of long life had a larger count of naive CD4+ cells and greater diversity than aged donors.

Each sample used at least 6.5 million PBMCs. A J-beta primer mix and a sample-barcoded 5' primer were used in a second PCR of roughly 7 to 12 cycles. TCRdb analysed the 5' RACE reads with MiXCR anew, one entry per CDR3 protein. The sample lists hundreds of thousands of distinct CDR3 sequences, roughly half occurring once. Sequenced sample: blood. The receptor comes from a woman older than 75 in good health.

As DNA, the CDR3 is TGCAGTGCTTGGGGGACTACGGGCCGCAAGTACTTC. Translation gives CSAWGTTGRKYF. V and J are TRBV20-1 and TRBJ2-7; TRBD2 matches at 7 bases. The CDR3 contains 12 residues. V dropped 5 bases and J dropped 11; count of bases not matched to a gene: 12. Germline CDR1 reads DFQATT; CDR2 reads SNEGSKA (reference sequence).